This section outlines one T cell receptor (beta chain) sequence together with its context. cDNA reverse transcribed from extracted RNA served as the sequencing template. Clones were read by immunoSEQ multiplex PCR, and TCRdb kept only the in-frame ones, dropping some. The sample gives 120,000 or so clones, about two fifths of which show up once; approximately 3.1% is in the top ten. The sample belongs to a study of CD8+ T cells in alopecia areata. Collection of lesional scalp punch biopsies and peripheral blood was performed in alopecia areata patients. V lost 3 bases to trimming and J lost 6 bases, with 15 bases between them. The V gene's germline CDR1 is SGHTA and CDR2 FQGNSA. This CDR3 comprises 14 residues.

V and J are TRBV7-2 and TRBJ2-7, with a weak D call TRBD1 (5 bases). The TCR was taken from a human donor with alopecia areata. Sequencing used CD4+ T cells sorted from blood. The CDR3 DNA reads as TGTGCCAGCAGCTTTTCGGTTCAGGGCTCCGAGCAGTACTTC. Translation: CASSFSVQGSEQYF.